The text below deals with one TCR beta chain. Antigen: not known. This record belongs to a study of graft-versus-host responses after intestinal transplantation. Looking at the study overall: As for transplant type, recipients had multivisceral, liver-intestinal, or isolated intestinal grafts. Induction with anti-thymocyte globulin, then tacrolimus and steroids for roughly three years, was given to all recipients.

Sequencing used immunoSEQ multiplex PCR; TCRdb keeps in-frame clones, though not all of them. This sample has around 29,000 clones, with nearly 90% found just once. Germline V gene sequence: CDR1 SGDLS, CDR2 YYNGEE. The CDR3 is made up of 17 amino acids. The V end was cut by 0 bases, the J end by 7 bases, with 17 bases between. General study points: In patients with graft-donor T cell macrochimerism, allograft graft-versus-host to host-versus-graft clonal ratios were high.

This chain uses TRBV9 with TRBJ1-6; no clear D. The TCR originated in a human patient who received an intestinal transplant, so some T cells may come from the graft donor. The sample consisted of PBMCs, taken 450 to 460 days after intestinal transplantation. The DNA of the CDR3 is TGTGCCAGCAGCGTAGGGGGAAAGACCTCTCGGAATTCACCCCTCCACTTT. This sequence encodes CASSVGGKTSRNSPLHF.